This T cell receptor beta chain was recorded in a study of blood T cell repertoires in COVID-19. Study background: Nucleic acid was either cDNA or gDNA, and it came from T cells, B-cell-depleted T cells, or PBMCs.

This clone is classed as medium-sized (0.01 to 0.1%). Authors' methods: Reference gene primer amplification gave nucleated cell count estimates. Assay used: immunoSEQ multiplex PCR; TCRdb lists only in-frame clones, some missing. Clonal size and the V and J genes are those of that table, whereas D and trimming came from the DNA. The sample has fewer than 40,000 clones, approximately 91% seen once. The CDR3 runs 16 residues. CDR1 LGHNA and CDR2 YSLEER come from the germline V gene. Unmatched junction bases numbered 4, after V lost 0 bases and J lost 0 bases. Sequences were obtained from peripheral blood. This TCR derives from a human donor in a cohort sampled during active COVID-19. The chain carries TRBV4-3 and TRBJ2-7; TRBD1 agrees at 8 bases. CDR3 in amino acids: CASSQDVTGVSYEQYF. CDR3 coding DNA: TGCGCCAGCAGCCAAGATGTGACAGGGGTCTCCTACGAGCAGTACTTC.